A single sample gave rise to the 18 T cell receptor beta chains below, sequenced in a study of T cells in Graves' hyperthyroidism and ophthalmopathy. TCR beta CDR3 regions were amplified from RNA. First-round RT-PCR of the TCR CDR3 relied on the HTBI primer set. TCRdb processed the multiplex PCR reads anew with MiXCR; each CDR3 protein has one entry. The repertoire holds fewer than 900,000 distinct CDR3 sequences, with approximately 16% as singletons. The sample was blood. These receptor sequences come from a man between 18 and 29 years old with Graves' hyperthyroidism.

The chain couples TRBV12-5 to TRBJ2-2; D is undetermined. Trimming took off 5 bases at V and 7 bases at J, with 20 bases between the two ends. The germline gives CDR1 LGHNT, CDR2 FRNRAP. The CDR3 covers 16 residues. The CDR3 nucleotides read TGTGCTAGTGGTGAGAGTCTGTCGCCATATATCGGGGAGCTGTTTTTT. Translating it yields CASGESLSPYIGELFF.

The V call is TRBV4-1, the J call TRBJ2-3; 7 bases map to TRBD2. V was pared by 1 base and J by 4 bases, with 8 bases of the junction left unmatched. CDR3 length: 16 amino acids. Germline values: CDR1 MGHRA, CDR2 YSYEKL. The chain's CDR3 is CASSQGRGLLSDTQYF. CDR3 nucleotide sequence: TGCGCCAGCAGCCAAGGAAGGGGACTACTCTCAGATACGCAGTATTTT.

This rearrangement joins TRBV9 to TRBJ2-7, with 8 bases matching TRBD2. Germline V CDR1 and CDR2: SGDLS, YYNGEE. The CDR3 consists of 14 residues. J gave up 6 bases and V 7 bases, and 12 bases lay outside the gene matches. As DNA, the CDR3 is TGTGCCAGCTCCGACCCCGGGACTAGTACCGAGCAGTACTTC. Its protein product is CASSDPGTSTEQYF.

This clonotype was picked up a small number of times. This chain uses TRBV20-1 with TRBJ2-3; D not resolved. The CDR3 has 14 amino acids. The V gene's germline CDR1 is DFQATT and CDR2 SNEGSKA (reference sequence). V was pared by 3 bases and J by 0 bases, with 10 bases between. CDR3 nucleotides: TGCAGTGCTAGGATCCATCTTAGCACAGATACGCAGTATTTT. It encodes CSARIHLSTDTQYF.

This clonotype occurred many times. The chain recombines TRBV6-1 with TRBJ2-1, with 9 bases lining up with TRBD1. The V and J ends lost 5 bases and 4 bases, in that order; junction bases with no gene match: 6. Germline V gene data show CDR1 as MNHNS and CDR2 as SASEGT. CDR3 length: 15 amino acids. The CDR3 here is CASSQGDRDYNEQFF. The CDR3 nucleotides read TGTGCCAGCAGTCAAGGGGACAGGGATTACAATGAGCAGTTCTTC.

This chain connects TRBV5-6 to TRBJ2-7; D not certain. Germline values: CDR1 SGHDT, CDR2 YYEEEE. V lost 1 base to trimming and J lost 6 bases, with 8 bases between them. The CDR3 has 12 amino acids. The CDR3, as DNA: TGTGCCAGCAGCTTGAGTATGCGCGAGCAGTACTTC. Encoded protein: CASSLSMREQYF.

The rearrangement uses TRBV7-3 and TRBJ2-1; 11 bases agree with TRBD2. Germline V gene lookup returns CDR1 SGHTA and CDR2 FQGTGA. With 6 bases clipped from V and 4 bases from J, the junction kept 14 bases outside the gene matches. CDR3 size: 18 residues. CDR3 DNA sequence: TGTGCCAGCAGTTTGGGGGTGCCGGGACTAGCGGAATACAATGAGCAGTTCTTC. This encodes CASSLGVPGLAEYNEQFF. Based on the CDR3 plus reference TRBV7-3 and TRBJ2-1, the full variable domain is GAGVSQTPSNKVTEKGKYVELRCDPISGHTALYWYRQSLGQGPEFLIYFQGTGAADDSGLPNDRFFAVRPEGSVSTLKIQRTERGDSAVYLCASSLGVPGLAEYNEQFFGPGTRLTVL.

There are many counts of this clonotype. The rearrangement joins TRBV20-1 to TRBJ2-3; 16 bases match TRBD2. V shed 0 bases, J shed 0 bases, and the junction held 6 bases outside the gene matches. CDR3 length equals 19 residues. CDR1 and CDR2 from the germline V gene are DFQATT and SNEGSKA (reference sequence). DNA for the CDR3: TGCAGTGCTAGAGATTTGGGACTAGCGGGAGGGCCCAGCACAGATACGCAGTATTTT. Encoded protein: CSARDLGLAGGPSTDTQYF.

In this sample, this clonotype turned up many times. The gene calls are TRBV28 and TRBJ2-7; 10 bases line up with TRBD1. Germline V lookup: CDR1 MDHEN, CDR2 SYDVKM. This CDR3 is built from 15 residues. Losses at the gene ends were 7 bases for V and 3 bases for J; bases not matched to a gene: 9. The DNA of the CDR3 is TGTGCCAGCACTCCTCGGAGGACAGGGGGCTACGAGCAGTACTTC. Protein product: CASTPRRTGGYEQYF. The full variable domain, rest sourced from reference TRBV28 and TRBJ2-7, is DVKVTQSSRYLVKRTGEKVFLECVQDMDHENMFWYRQDPGLGLRLIYFSYDVKMKEKGDIPEGYSVSREKKERFSLILESASTNQTSMYLCASTPRRTGGYEQYFGPGTRLTVT.

This sequence joins TRBV6-1 and TRBJ2-5; tentatively, D is TRBD2 (5 bases). V lost 6 bases to trimming and J lost 5 bases, with 16 bases between them. The CDR3 spans 14 residues. Germline loops: CDR1 MNHNS, CDR2 SASEGT. The CDR3 region has the DNA TGTGCCAGCAGGGGATATCGGGGTACGGAGACCCAGTACTTC. Translated, it gives CASRGYRGTETQYF.

This clonotype was recorded at least ten times. The gene calls are TRBV5-5 and TRBJ1-2; 7 bases align to TRBD1. CDR3 length equals 15 residues. The J segment lost 4 bases and the V segment lost 3 bases, leaving 9 bases of the junction unmatched. The V gene's germline CDR1 is SGHKS and CDR2 YYEKEE (reference sequence). CDR3 coding DNA: TGTGCCAGCAGCTCCGACCCGAGGGGGCCCTATGGCTACACCTTC. Translating it yields CASSSDPRGPYGYTF. The full variable domain, in which reference TRBV5-5 and TRBJ1-2 provide the parts outside the CDR3, is DAGVTQSPTHLIKTRGQQVTLRCSPISGHKSVSWYQQVLGQGPQFIFQYYEKEERGRGNFPDRFSARQFPNYSSELNVNALLLGDSALYLCASSSDPRGPYGYTFGSGTRLTVV.

This clonotype was seen more than once but under ten times. The rearrangement uses TRBV4-1 and TRBJ1-5, with TRBD1 as a possible D gene (5 bases). The germline CDR1 and CDR2 sequences are MGHRA and YSYEKL. V dropped 4 bases and J dropped 6 bases, with 13 bases sitting between them. The CDR3 is 14 amino acids. CDR3 residues: CASSLQQAGQPQHF. The CDR3 region has the DNA TGCGCCAGCAGCCTACAACAGGCCGGTCAGCCCCAGCATTTT.

This clonotype came up many times. One end of the junction varies from germline; a read error may be responsible. The chain has TRBV5-1 and TRBJ2-3, with D uncertain. Germline CDR1 reads SGHRS; CDR2 reads YFSETQ. CDR3 size: 12 residues. The CDR3 coding sequence is TGTGCCAGCAGTGACAGCACAGATACGCAGTATTTT. Residues: CASSDSTDTQYF.

The chain links TRBV4-1 to TRBJ2-5; 8 positions match TRBD2. The J segment lost 5 bases and the V segment lost 4 bases, leaving 6 bases of the junction unmatched. In germline, CDR1 is MGHRA, CDR2 YSYEKL. The CDR3 is made up of 14 amino acids. CDR3 residues: CASSPGTREETQYF. In DNA, the CDR3 is TGCGCCAGCAGCCCCGGGACTAGGGAGGAGACCCAGTACTTC.

The gene calls are TRBV4-1 and TRBJ2-3; TRBD2 is a possible D gene (6 bases). The CDR3 length is 20 residues. Trimming pared 2 bases from V and 0 bases from J, leaving 24 bases between. Looked up from germline, CDR1 is MGHRA and CDR2 is YSYEKL. CDR3 DNA: TGCGCCAGCAGCCAAAAGTGGCCCCAGTCTTTAGCGGATAGCACAGATACGCAGTATTTT. Translating gives CASSQKWPQSLADSTDTQYF.

The table lists this clonotype with many counts. The chain is built from TRBV7-8 and TRBJ2-1; D remains unclear. The length of the CDR3 is 11 residues. Trimming took 2 bases from V and 10 from J, leaving 6 bases between them. Germline CDR1 and CDR2: SGHVS and FQNEAQ. CDR3 nucleotides: TGTGCCAGCAGCTTAATCGTGGAGCAGTTCTTC. It specifies CASSLIVEQFF. The full variable domain, with the rest looked up from reference TRBV7-8 and TRBJ2-1, is GAGVSQSPRYKVAKRGQDVALRCDPISGHVSLFWYQQALGQGPEFLTYFQNEAQLDKSGLPSDRFFAERPEGSVSTLKIQRTQQEDSAVYLCASSLIVEQFFGPGTRLTVL.

This clonotype was observed at least ten times. The chain links TRBV6-5 to TRBJ1-5, with 8 bases identical to TRBD1. V gave up 4 bases and J gave up 3 bases; unmatched junction bases: 5. Looked up from germline, CDR1 is MNHEY and CDR2 is SVGAGI. The CDR3 is made up of 15 amino acids. CDR3 in DNA: TGTGCCAGCAGTTTGACAGGGGAGGACAATCAGCCCCAGCATTTT. Translated: CASSLTGEDNQPQHF.

This clonotype was seen more than once but under ten times. The rearrangement joins TRBV4-2 to TRBJ1-1; no clear D gene. Germline CDR1 and CDR2: LGHNA and YNFKEQ. There are 14 residues in the CDR3. V shed 1 base and J shed 4 bases, with 10 bases lying between them. CDR3 protein: CASSQVGIITEAFF. The CDR3 nucleotides are TGTGCCAGCAGCCAAGTAGGCATAATCACTGAAGCTTTCTTT.